The entry below describes one TCR beta chain. Its antigen remains unidentified. Qualities for individual bases were not recorded, and no much larger clone is one base off. The intended sense of this specimen's time point label: about 28 days (+/-7) after the second vaccine dose. Because spike-specific TCR depth and breadth did not differ between the two schedules, AZD1222 recipients who got a second dose at roughly 4 weeks were pooled with those who got a second dose at roughly 12 weeks. Vaccinee samples came from UK trials COV001 and COV002, including a single-blind randomized controlled phase 2/3 trial of AZD1222 (ChAdOx1 nCoV-19) in healthy adults. For TCRbeta chain sequencing, PBMC samples were collected from trial participants at day 0 and at day 28 after the second dose. This sample was taken from a study of T cell responses to AZD1222 COVID-19 vaccine (dated by TCRdb to the early 2020s). With respect to the entire study: A total of about 230 trial participants underwent TCR sequencing, of whom about 210 received two doses of AZD1222 and roughly 25 received two doses of the MenACWY control vaccine. Enrollment into the trials was organized by age into subgroups of 18-55, 56-69 and 70-plus years, and those subgroups contained roughly 150, 30 and 60 TCR-sequenced participants, respectively. Points the paper makes about the study in general: Participants were mostly white British, with more females than males. The authors suggested clonal diversity may have been underestimated. Only a handful of AZD1222 recipients were SARS-CoV-2 seropositive at baseline, limiting conclusions about previously exposed vaccinees. Because no day 14 peak-response samples were available, the repertoires could be characterized only after the peak T cell response. Nearly half of unique spike-specific TCRs reportedly recognized epitopes outside regions mutated in the B.1.351 and B.1.1.7 variants. In the small 56-69-year group, the increase in depth fell short of significance, most likely because of low power. A significant rise in spike-specific TCR breadth and depth was observed after two AZD1222 doses relative to day 0 and relative to MenACWY recipients. The vaccine-associated CD4 TCRs covered the entire spike protein, and the dominant responses fell in regions 160-218 and 743-854.

Measured from the cysteine to the phenylalanine, the CDR3 is 15 residues long. Only CDR3 DNA is held: 45 bases, read in frame from base 1. The germline V gene (reference sequence) sets CDR1 to SEHNR and CDR2 to FQNEAQ. V lost 6 bases and J lost 2 bases; the stretch between them is 11 bases long. The CDR3 regions of human TCRbeta chains were analyzed by immunosequencing. Per the authors' processing: Repertoire TCRs were matched against a reference library of SARS-CoV-2-specific TCRs generated with the MIRA antigen-specificity platform. Breadth meant the fraction of unique TCRs that were SARS-CoV-2-associated, whereas depth meant the fraction of total T cells that were SARS-CoV-2-associated. Each spike-specific TCR was assigned to its reactive spike region and to a CD4 or CD8 class using the MIRA data. Log10-transformed breadth and depth values were compared by one-way ANOVA with Sidak's multiple comparisons tests. Here the immuneACCESS table is served through TCRdb, limited to in-frame sequences with V and J called. Missing clones are a known gap in these copies; in checked studies unresolved V genes cover under half, and the rest lacks a known reason. D and trimming come from the DNA, and the V and J calls and clone size come from that table. The sample records approximately 75,000 clones, roughly 90% of which are singletons. The ten most abundant clones make up over 1.1% of the sample.

The sequencing here drew on peripheral blood, taken 28 days after the second AZD1222 dose. The receptor was derived from an adult who received the AZD1222 COVID-19 vaccine. Recombination connected TRBV7-9 to TRBJ1-6, with TRBD1 as a weak D call on 6 bases. The DNA sequence is TGTGCCAGCAGTTTGGACAGACCCTATAATTCACCCCTCCACTTT. Its translation reads: CASSLDRPYNSPLHF.